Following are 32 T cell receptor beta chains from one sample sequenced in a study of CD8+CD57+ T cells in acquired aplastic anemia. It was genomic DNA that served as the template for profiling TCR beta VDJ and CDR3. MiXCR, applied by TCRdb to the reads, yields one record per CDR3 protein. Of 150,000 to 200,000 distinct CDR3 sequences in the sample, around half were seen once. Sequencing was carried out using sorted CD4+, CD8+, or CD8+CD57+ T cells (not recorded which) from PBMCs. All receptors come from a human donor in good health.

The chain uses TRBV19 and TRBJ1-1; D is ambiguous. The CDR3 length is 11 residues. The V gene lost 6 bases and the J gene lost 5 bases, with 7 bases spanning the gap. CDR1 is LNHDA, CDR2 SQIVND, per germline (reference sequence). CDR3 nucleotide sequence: TGTGCCAGTAGCCCTCATACTGAAGCTTTCTTT. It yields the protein CASSPHTEAFF. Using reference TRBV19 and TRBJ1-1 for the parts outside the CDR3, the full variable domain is DGGITQSPKYLFRKEGQNVTLSCEQNLNHDAMYWYRQDPGQGLRLIYYSQIVNDFQKGDIAEGYSVSREKKESFPLTVTSAQKNPTAFYLCASSPHTEAFFGQGTRLTVV.

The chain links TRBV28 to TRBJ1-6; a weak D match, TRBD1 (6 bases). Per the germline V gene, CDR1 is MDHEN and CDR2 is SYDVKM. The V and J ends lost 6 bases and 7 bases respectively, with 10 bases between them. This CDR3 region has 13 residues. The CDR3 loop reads CASRTGWNSPLHF. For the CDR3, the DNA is TGTGCCAGCAGGACAGGTTGGAATTCACCCCTCCACTTT.

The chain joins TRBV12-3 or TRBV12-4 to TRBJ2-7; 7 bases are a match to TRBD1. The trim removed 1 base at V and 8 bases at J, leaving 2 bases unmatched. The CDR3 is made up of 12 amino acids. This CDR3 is CASSLGDRKQYF. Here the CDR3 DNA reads TGTGCCAGCAGTTTAGGGGACAGAAAGCAGTACTTC.

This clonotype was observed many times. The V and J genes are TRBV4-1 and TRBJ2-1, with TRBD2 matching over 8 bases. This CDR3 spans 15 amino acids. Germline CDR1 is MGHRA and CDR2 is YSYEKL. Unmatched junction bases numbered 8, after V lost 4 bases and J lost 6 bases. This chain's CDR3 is CASSPAGAGVNEQFF. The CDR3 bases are TGCGCCAGCAGCCCAGCGGGAGCGGGGGTCAATGAGCAGTTCTTC.

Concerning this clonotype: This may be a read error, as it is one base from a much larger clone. DNA for the CDR3: TGTGCCAGCACCGATAGCGGGACCCCTCAAGAGACCCAGTACTTC. As protein: CASTDSGTPQETQYF. The chain uses TRBV6-1 and TRBJ2-5, with 8 positions matching TRBD2. V lost 7 bases, J lost 2 bases, and 9 bases stayed unmatched. Germline CDR1 and CDR2: MNHNS and SASEGT. The CDR3 has 15 residues.

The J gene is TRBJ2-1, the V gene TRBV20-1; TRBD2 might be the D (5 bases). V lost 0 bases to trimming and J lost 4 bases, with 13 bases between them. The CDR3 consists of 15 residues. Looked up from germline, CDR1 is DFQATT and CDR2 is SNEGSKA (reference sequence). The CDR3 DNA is TGCAGTGCTAGAGATGGCCGGGATAAATACAATGAGCAGTTCTTC. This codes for CSARDGRDKYNEQFF.

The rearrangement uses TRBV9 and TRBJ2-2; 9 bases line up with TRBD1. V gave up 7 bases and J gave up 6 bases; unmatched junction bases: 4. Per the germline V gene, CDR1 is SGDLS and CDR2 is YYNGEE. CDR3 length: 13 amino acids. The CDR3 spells CASGRTGAGELFF. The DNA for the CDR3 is TGTGCCAGCGGCCGGACAGGGGCCGGGGAGCTGTTTTTT.

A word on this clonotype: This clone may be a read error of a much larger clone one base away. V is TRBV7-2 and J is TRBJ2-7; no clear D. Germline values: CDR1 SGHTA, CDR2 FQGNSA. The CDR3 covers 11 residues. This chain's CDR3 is CVSSRLDEQYF. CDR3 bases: TGTGTCAGCAGTAGACTGGACGAGCAGTACTTC. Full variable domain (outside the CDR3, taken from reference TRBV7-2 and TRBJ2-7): GAGVSQSPSNKVTEKGKDVELRCDPISGHTALYWYRQSLGQGLEFLIYFQGNSAPDKSGLPSDRFSAERTGGSVSTLTIQRTQQEDSAVYLCVSSRLDEQYFGPGTRLTVT.

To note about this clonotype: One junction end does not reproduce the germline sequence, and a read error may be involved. In DNA form, the CDR3 reads TGCAACCGGGGATCTTGGAACGAGCAGTACTTC. This sequence encodes CNRGSWNEQYF. The chain has TRBV25-1 and TRBJ2-7; tentative D call: TRBD2 (5 bases). CDR3 length: 11 residues. Germline V gene lookup returns CDR1 MGHDK and CDR2 SYGVNS.

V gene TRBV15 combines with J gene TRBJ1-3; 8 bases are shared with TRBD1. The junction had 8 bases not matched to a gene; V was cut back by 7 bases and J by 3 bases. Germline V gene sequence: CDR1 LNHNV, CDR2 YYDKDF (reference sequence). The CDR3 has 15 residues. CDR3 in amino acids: CATTTDRVVGNTIYF. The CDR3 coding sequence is TGTGCCACCACTACGGACAGGGTCGTTGGAAACACCATATATTTT.

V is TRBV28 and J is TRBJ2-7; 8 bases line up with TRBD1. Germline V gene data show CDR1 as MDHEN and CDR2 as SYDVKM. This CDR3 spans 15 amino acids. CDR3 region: CGVWAPGTGAYEQYF. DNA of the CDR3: TGTGGCGTTTGGGCACCCGGGACAGGTGCCTACGAGCAGTACTTC. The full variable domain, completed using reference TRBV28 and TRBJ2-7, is DVKVTQSSRYLVKRTGEKVFLECVQDMDHENMFWYRQDPGLGLRLIYFSYDVKMKEKGDIPEGYSVSREKKERFSLILESASTNQTSMYLCGVWAPGTGAYEQYFGPGTRLTVT.

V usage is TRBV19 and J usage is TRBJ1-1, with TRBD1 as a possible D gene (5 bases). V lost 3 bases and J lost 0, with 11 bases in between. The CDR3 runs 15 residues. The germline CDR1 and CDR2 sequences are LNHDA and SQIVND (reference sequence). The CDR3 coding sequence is TGTGCCAGTAGTATCGGTGGGGGAATGAACACTGAAGCTTTCTTT. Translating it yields CASSIGGGMNTEAFF.

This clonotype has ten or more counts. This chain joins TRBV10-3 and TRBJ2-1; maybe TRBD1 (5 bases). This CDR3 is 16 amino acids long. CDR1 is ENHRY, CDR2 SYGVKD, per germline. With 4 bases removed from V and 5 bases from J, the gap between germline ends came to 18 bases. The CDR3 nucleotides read TGTGCCATCAGTGTGCAGGGTAATAGGGTCCACAATGAGCAGTTCTTC. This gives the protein CAISVQGNRVHNEQFF.

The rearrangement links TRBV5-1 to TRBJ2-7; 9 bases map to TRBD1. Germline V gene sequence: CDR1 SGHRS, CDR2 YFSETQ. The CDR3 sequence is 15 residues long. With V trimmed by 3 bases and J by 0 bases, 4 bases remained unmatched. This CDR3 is CASSSGQGVSYEQYF. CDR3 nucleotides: TGCGCCAGCAGCTCGGGACAGGGCGTCTCCTACGAGCAGTACTTC.

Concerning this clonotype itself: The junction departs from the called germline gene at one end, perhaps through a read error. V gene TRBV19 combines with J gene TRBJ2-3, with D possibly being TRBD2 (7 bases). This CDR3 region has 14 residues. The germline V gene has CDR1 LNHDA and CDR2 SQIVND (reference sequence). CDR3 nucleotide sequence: TGTGCCAGTAACGGCGGGGGACACACAGACACGCAGTATTTT. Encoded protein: CASNGGGHTDTQYF.

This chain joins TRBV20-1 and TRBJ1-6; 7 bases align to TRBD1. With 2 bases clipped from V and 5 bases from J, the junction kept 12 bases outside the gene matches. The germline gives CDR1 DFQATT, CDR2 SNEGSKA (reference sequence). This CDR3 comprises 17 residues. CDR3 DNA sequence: TGCAGTGCTAGACCCGCCGCGATTGACAGGGATAATTCACCCCTCCACTTT. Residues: CSARPAAIDRDNSPLHF.

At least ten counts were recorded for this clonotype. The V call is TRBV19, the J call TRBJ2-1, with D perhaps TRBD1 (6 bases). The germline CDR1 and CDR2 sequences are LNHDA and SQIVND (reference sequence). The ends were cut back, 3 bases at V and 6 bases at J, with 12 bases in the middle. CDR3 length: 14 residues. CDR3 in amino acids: CASSIPGVSNEQFF. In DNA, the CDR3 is TGTGCCAGTAGTATTCCAGGGGTAAGCAATGAGCAGTTCTTC.

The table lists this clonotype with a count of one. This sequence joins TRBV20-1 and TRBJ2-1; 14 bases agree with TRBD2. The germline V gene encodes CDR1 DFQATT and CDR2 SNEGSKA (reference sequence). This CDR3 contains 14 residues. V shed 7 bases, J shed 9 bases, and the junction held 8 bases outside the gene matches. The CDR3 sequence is CSGERTSGRSEQFF. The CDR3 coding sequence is TGCAGTGGTGAGCGGACTAGCGGGAGGAGTGAGCAGTTCTTC.

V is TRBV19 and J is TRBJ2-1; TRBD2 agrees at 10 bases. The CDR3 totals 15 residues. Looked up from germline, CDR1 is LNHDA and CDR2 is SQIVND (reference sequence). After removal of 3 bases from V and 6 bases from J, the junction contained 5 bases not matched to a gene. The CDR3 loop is CASSISGGPTNEQFF. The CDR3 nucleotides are TGTGCCAGTAGTATTAGCGGGGGGCCCACCAATGAGCAGTTCTTC.

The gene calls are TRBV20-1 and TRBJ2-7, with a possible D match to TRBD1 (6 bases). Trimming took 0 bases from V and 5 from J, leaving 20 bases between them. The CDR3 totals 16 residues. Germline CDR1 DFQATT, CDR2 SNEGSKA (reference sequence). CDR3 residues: CSARDPGVSFWDEQYF. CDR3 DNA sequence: TGCAGTGCTAGAGATCCAGGGGTGAGCTTCTGGGACGAGCAGTACTTC.

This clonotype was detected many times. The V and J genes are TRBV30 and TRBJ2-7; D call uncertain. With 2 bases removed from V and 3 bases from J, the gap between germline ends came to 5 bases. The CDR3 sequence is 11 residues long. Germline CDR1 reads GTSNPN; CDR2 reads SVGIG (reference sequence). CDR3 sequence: CAWSFSYEQYF. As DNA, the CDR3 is TGTGCCTGGAGTTTCAGCTACGAGCAGTACTTC.

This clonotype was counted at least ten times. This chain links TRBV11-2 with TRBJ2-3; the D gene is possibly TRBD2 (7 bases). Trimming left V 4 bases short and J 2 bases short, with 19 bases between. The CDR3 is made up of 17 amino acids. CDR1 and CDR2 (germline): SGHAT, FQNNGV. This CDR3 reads CASSWGPATSPTDTQYF. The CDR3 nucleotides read TGTGCCAGCAGCTGGGGGCCGGCGACTAGCCCCACAGATACGCAGTATTTT.

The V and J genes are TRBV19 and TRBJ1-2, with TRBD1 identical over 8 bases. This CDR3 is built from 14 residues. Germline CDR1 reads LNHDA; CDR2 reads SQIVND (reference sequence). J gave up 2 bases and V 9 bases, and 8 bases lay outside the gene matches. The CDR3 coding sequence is TGTGCCAGCGTTTCCGGGACAGGCAACTATGGCTACACCTTC. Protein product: CASVSGTGNYGYTF.

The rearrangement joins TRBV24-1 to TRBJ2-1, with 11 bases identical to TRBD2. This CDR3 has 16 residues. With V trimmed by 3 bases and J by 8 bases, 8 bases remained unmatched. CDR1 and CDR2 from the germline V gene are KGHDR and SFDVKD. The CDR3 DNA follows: TGTGCCACCAGTGATCCAACTAGCGGGAGTGTCTATGAGCAGTTCTTC. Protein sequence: CATSDPTSGSVYEQFF.

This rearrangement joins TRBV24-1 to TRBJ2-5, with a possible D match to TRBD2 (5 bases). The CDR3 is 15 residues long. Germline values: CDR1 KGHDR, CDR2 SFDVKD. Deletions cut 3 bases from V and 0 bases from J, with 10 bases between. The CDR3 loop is CATSDPLGDQETQYF. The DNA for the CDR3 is TGTGCCACCAGTGATCCACTCGGGGACCAAGAGACCCAGTACTTC.

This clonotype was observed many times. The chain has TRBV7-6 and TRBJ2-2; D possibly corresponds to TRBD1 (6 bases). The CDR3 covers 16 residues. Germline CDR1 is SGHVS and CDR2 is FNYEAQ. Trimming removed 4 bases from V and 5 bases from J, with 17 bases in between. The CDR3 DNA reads TGTGCCAGCAGCTCCCAAGGGGGTGTTCTAACCGGGGAGCTGTTTTTT. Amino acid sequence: CASSSQGGVLTGELFF.

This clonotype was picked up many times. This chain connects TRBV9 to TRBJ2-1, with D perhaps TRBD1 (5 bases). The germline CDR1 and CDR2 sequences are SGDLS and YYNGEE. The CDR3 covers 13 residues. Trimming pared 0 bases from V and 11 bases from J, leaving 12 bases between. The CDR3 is CASSVALGVQQFF. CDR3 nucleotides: TGTGCCAGCAGCGTAGCTCTAGGGGTTCAGCAGTTCTTC.

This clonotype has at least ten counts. The DNA for the CDR3 is TGTGCCAGCAGCGTGGGCATCGGTCCCCAGACCCAGTACTTC. Translating it yields CASSVGIGPQTQYF. The chain employs TRBV9 and TRBJ2-5; D unclear. CDR1 is SGDLS, CDR2 YYNGEE, per germline. V was shortened by 2 bases and J by 6 bases, with 14 bases between the two germline ends. The CDR3 is 14 residues long.

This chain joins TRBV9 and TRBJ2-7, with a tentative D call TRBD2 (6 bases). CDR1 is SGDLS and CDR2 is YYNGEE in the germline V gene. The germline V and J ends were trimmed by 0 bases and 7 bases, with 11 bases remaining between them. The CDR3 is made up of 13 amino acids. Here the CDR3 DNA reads TGTGCCAGCAGCGTAGCCGGGGGAAGTGAGCAGTACTTC. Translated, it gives CASSVAGGSEQYF. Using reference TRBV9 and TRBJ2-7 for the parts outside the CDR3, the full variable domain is DSGVTQTPKHLITATGQRVTLRCSPRSGDLSVYWYQQSLDQGLQFLIQYYNGEERAKGNILERFSAQQFPDLHSELNLSSLELGDSALYFCASSVAGGSEQYFGPGTRLTVT.

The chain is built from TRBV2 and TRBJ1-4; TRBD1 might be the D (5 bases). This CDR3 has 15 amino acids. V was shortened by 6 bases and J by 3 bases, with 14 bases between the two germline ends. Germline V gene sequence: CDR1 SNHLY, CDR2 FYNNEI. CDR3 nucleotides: TGTGCCAGCAGCGCCGTGCTGGGGGCTAATGAAAAACTGTTTTTT. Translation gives CASSAVLGANEKLFF. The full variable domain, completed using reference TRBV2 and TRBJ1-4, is EPEVTQTPSHQVTQMGQEVILRCVPISNHLYFYWYRQILGQKVEFLVSFYNNEISEKSEIFDDQFSVERPDGSNFTLKIRSTKLEDSAMYFCASSAVLGANEKLFFGSGTQLSVL.

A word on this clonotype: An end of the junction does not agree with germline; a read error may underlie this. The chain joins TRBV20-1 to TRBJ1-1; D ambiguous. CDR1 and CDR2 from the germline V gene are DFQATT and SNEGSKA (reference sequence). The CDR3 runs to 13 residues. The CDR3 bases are TGCAGTGCTAGAGATATCGTGAACTCTGAAGCTTTCTTT. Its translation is CSARDIVNSEAFF.

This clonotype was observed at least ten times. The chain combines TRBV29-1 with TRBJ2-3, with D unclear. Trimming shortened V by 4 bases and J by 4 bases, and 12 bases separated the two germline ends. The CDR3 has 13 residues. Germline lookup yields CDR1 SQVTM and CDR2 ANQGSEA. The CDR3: CSVGISQADTQYF. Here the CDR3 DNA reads TGCAGCGTTGGTATCAGTCAGGCAGATACGCAGTATTTT.